These T cell receptor beta chains were read from a single sample in a study of CD8 T cells in ankylosing spondylitis. TCRdb passed the 5' RACE reads through MiXCR, listing each CDR3 protein once. The data contain roughly 240,000 distinct CDR3 sequences, over 30% of them seen just once; the ten biggest clones take up 4% to 5.5%. The material sequenced was blood, either unsorted or a sorted T cell fraction (not recorded which). The receptors here all came from a male donor with ankylosing spondylitis or in good health (not recorded which). Each CDR3 is given with its conserved first and last residue. Each record gives: V gene, clone size, J gene, CDR3 protein. Only some rows state a clone size, as once, few, many or a class for expanded clones.

V: TRBV20-1; size: many; J: TRBJ1-1; CDR3: CSARATGGRNTEAFF
V: TRBV20-1; size: NA; J: TRBJ2-1; CDR3: CSAPLRGFTYNEQFF
V: TRBV28; size: NA; J: TRBJ2-5; CDR3: CASSGLGETQYF
V: TRBV20-1; size: few; J: TRBJ1-5; CDR3: CSASLLRQGLGQPQHF
V: TRBV6-5; size: NA; J: TRBJ2-3; CDR3: CASSYGGDPSTDTQYF
V: TRBV27; size: NA; J: TRBJ2-7; CDR3: CASSSGLVSDEQYF
V: TRBV20-1; size: NA; J: TRBJ2-1; CDR3: CSARNTGVFHNEQFF
V: TRBV10-2; size: NA; J: TRBJ2-5; CDR3: CASGPSPEETQYF
V: TRBV28; size: few; J: TRBJ2-3; CDR3: CASSYLASFTDTQYF
V: TRBV10-2; size: many; J: TRBJ1-1; CDR3: CASNEDPKPTEAFF
V: TRBV14; size: NA; J: TRBJ2-5; CDR3: CASSQLKQETQYF
V: TRBV12-3/TRBV12-4; size: few; J: TRBJ2-5; CDR3: CASTVVGETQYF
V: TRBV5-6; size: NA; J: TRBJ2-3; CDR3: CASCLAREDTQYF
V: TRBV7-9; size: few; J: TRBJ2-7; CDR3: CASSSPDREIHEQYF
V: TRBV10-3; size: NA; J: TRBJ2-4; CDR3: CAISESREGAKNIQYF
V: TRBV28; size: NA; J: TRBJ2-3; CDR3: CASSFPGIADTQYF
V: TRBV7-9; size: NA; J: TRBJ2-1; CDR3: CASSLGGLGDEQFF
V: TRBV5-6; size: NA; J: TRBJ2-5; CDR3: CASSLLDQVQETQYF
V: TRBV29-1; size: NA; J: TRBJ2-2; CDR3: CSVDRGGTGELFF
V: TRBV12-3/TRBV12-4; size: few; J: TRBJ1-5; CDR3: CASSLGGDRPQHF
V: TRBV20-1; size: NA; J: TRBJ2-7; CDR3: CSAREKYYEQYF
V: TRBV10-3; size: NA; J: TRBJ2-1; CDR3: CATHRDGNEQFF
V: TRBV5-1; size: few; J: TRBJ2-3; CDR3: CASSLASGGADTQYF
V: TRBV10-3; size: few; J: TRBJ1-2; CDR3: CAISREINYGYTF
V: TRBV6-1; size: NA; J: TRBJ2-1; CDR3: CASRGLAGGVSYNEQFF
V: TRBV12-3/TRBV12-4; size: few; J: TRBJ1-5; CDR3: CASSLALGSNQPQHF
V: TRBV3-1; size: NA; J: TRBJ1-4; CDR3: CASSQEDRGRRKLFF